The rows below give T cell receptor beta chains drawn from one sample of a study of blood T cells in healthy people across ages. TCRdb re-called the 5' RACE reads with MiXCR, one entry per CDR3 protein. The data contain fewer than 900,000 distinct CDR3 sequences, 30% to 45% of them singletons. The sequencing sample was made of blood. These TCRs come from a man between 18 and 29 years old in good health. Both conserved end residues are part of each CDR3. D genes are given only for firm matches. Expanded clones get a size class; other rows say once, few or many, or leave the size out.

cdr3_aa: CASSLWQGRSTGELFF
cdr3_nt: TGTGCCAGCAGCTTGTGGCAGGGTCGTAGCACCGGGGAGCTGTTTTTT
v_call: TRBV5-5
j_call: TRBJ2-2
clone_size: .
d_call: .

cdr3_aa: CASSFLDESYEQYF
cdr3_nt: TGCGCCAGCAGCTTCTTAGACGAGTCCTACGAGCAGTACTTC
v_call: TRBV5-1
j_call: TRBJ2-7
clone_size: many
d_call: .

cdr3_aa: CSARALAVSYNEQFF
cdr3_nt: TGCAGTGCTAGAGCTTTGGCGGTCTCCTACAATGAGCAGTTCTTC
v_call: TRBV20-1
j_call: TRBJ2-1
clone_size: many
d_call: .

cdr3_aa: CASSPGRTGTMAPLHF
cdr3_nt: TGTGCCAGCAGTCCGGGTCGGACAGGTACTATGGCACCCCTCCACTTT
v_call: TRBV27
j_call: TRBJ1-6
clone_size: .
d_call: TRBD1

cdr3_aa: CASSSTGTGIYNEQFF
cdr3_nt: TGTGCCAGCAGCTCGACCGGGACAGGTATATACAATGAGCAGTTCTTC
v_call: TRBV5-6
j_call: TRBJ2-1
clone_size: few
d_call: TRBD1

cdr3_aa: CASSLSGIYNEQYF
cdr3_nt: TGTGCCAGCAGCCTTAGCGGGATCTACAATGAGCAGTACTTC
v_call: TRBV12-3/TRBV12-4
j_call: TRBJ2-7
clone_size: few
d_call: TRBD2

cdr3_aa: CASSSETGYYGYTF
cdr3_nt: TGTGCCAGCAGCTCAGAGACAGGGTATTATGGCTACACCTTC
v_call: TRBV7-6
j_call: TRBJ1-2
clone_size: .
d_call: TRBD1

cdr3_aa: CSAHTTSGGADTQYF
cdr3_nt: TGCAGTGCTCACACGACTAGCGGGGGCGCAGATACGCAGTATTTT
v_call: TRBV20-1
j_call: TRBJ2-3
clone_size: .
d_call: TRBD2

cdr3_aa: CAIKVGEKNTEAFF
cdr3_nt: TGTGCCATCAAGGTTGGGGAAAAGAACACTGAAGCTTTCTTT
v_call: TRBV10-3
j_call: TRBJ1-1
clone_size: few
d_call: .

cdr3_aa: CASSIPGQVTDTQYF
cdr3_nt: TGTGCCAGTAGTATCCCAGGACAGGTCACAGATACGCAGTATTTT
v_call: TRBV19
j_call: TRBJ2-3
clone_size: .
d_call: TRBD1

cdr3_aa: CASSMSLTGNTEAFF
cdr3_nt: TGTGCCAGTAGTATGTCCCTGACGGGGAACACTGAAGCTTTCTTT
v_call: TRBV19
j_call: TRBJ1-1
clone_size: .
d_call: .

cdr3_aa: CAISESAGTGRYEQYF
cdr3_nt: TGTGCCATCAGTGAGTCAGCAGGGACAGGGAGGTACGAGCAGTACTTC
v_call: TRBV10-3
j_call: TRBJ2-7
clone_size: few
d_call: TRBD1

cdr3_aa: CASSQEKEVGELSYEQYF
cdr3_nt: TGCGCCAGCAGCCAAGAAAAGGAAGTTGGAGAGTTATCCTACGAGCAGTACTTC
v_call: TRBV4-3
j_call: TRBJ2-7
clone_size: few
d_call: .

cdr3_aa: CASSQVAREETQYF
cdr3_nt: TGTGCCAGCAGCCAAGTTGCGAGGGAGGAGACCCAGTACTTC
v_call: TRBV3-1
j_call: TRBJ2-5
clone_size: .
d_call: .

cdr3_aa: CASQTSGGWNEQFF
cdr3_nt: TGTGCCAGTCAGACTAGCGGAGGATGGAATGAGCAGTTCTTC
v_call: TRBV14
j_call: TRBJ2-1
clone_size: many
d_call: TRBD2

cdr3_aa: CASSLDGRIGQETQYF
cdr3_nt: TGCGCCAGCAGCTTGGATGGTAGGATAGGCCAAGAGACCCAGTACTTC
v_call: TRBV5-1
j_call: TRBJ2-5
clone_size: many
d_call: .

cdr3_aa: CASSQDDGQNTEAFF
cdr3_nt: TGTGCCAGCAGCCAAGATGACGGCCAAAACACTGAAGCTTTCTTT
v_call: TRBV4-2
j_call: TRBJ1-1
clone_size: few
d_call: .

cdr3_aa: CSARVGGGANEQFF
cdr3_nt: TGCAGTGCTAGAGTCGGCGGGGGGGCGAATGAGCAGTTCTTC
v_call: TRBV20-1
j_call: TRBJ2-1
clone_size: .
d_call: TRBD2

cdr3_aa: CATSRIDKGAPDTQYF
cdr3_nt: TGTGCCACCAGCAGAATCGACAAAGGAGCTCCAGATACGCAGTATTTT
v_call: TRBV15
j_call: TRBJ2-3
clone_size: few
d_call: .

cdr3_aa: CASSSTRGGNTEAFF
cdr3_nt: TGTGCCAGCAGCTCCACACGGGGGGGGAACACTGAAGCTTTCTTT
v_call: TRBV7-2
j_call: TRBJ1-1
clone_size: .
d_call: .

cdr3_aa: CASSLRTEEQFF
cdr3_nt: TGTGCCAGCAGCTTACGGACAGAGGAGCAGTTCTTC
v_call: TRBV7-9
j_call: TRBJ2-1
clone_size: many
d_call: .

cdr3_aa: CSARDGWRDEQFF
cdr3_nt: TGCAGTGCTAGAGATGGGTGGAGGGATGAGCAGTTCTTC
v_call: TRBV20-1
j_call: TRBJ2-1
clone_size: .
d_call: .

cdr3_aa: CASISASSYTF
cdr3_nt: TGTGCCAGCATATCTGCTTCTAGCTACACCTTC
v_call: TRBV28
j_call: TRBJ1-2
clone_size: few
d_call: .

cdr3_aa: CATSGGGQGNQPQHF
cdr3_nt: TGTGCCACCAGTGGGGGGGGACAAGGCAATCAGCCCCAGCATTTT
v_call: TRBV24-1
j_call: TRBJ1-5
clone_size: .
d_call: .

cdr3_aa: CASSRQGEQPQHF
cdr3_nt: TGTGCCAGCAGTCGACAGGGGGAACAGCCCCAGCATTTT
v_call: TRBV12-3/TRBV12-4
j_call: TRBJ1-5
clone_size: many
d_call: TRBD1

cdr3_aa: CASSEGGQLYGYTF
cdr3_nt: TGTGCCAGCAGTGAAGGGGGACAGCTCTATGGCTACACCTTC
v_call: TRBV6-1
j_call: TRBJ1-2
clone_size: .
d_call: TRBD1

cdr3_aa: CASSVAAGYDEQFF
cdr3_nt: TGTGCCAGCAGCGTAGCGGCGGGGTACGATGAGCAGTTCTTC
v_call: TRBV9
j_call: TRBJ2-1
clone_size: few
d_call: .

cdr3_aa: CASSLSSNSPLHF
cdr3_nt: TGTGCCAGCAGCTTATCGTCCAATTCACCCCTCCACTTT
v_call: TRBV7-3
j_call: TRBJ1-6
clone_size: few
d_call: .

cdr3_aa: CSARGTLNSPLHF
cdr3_nt: TGCAGTGCTAGGGGGACGTTGAATTCACCCCTCCACTTT
v_call: TRBV20-1
j_call: TRBJ1-6
clone_size: few
d_call: .

cdr3_aa: CASSFSRTEAFF
cdr3_nt: TGTGCCAGCAGCTTCTCTAGGACTGAAGCTTTCTTT
v_call: TRBV7-9
j_call: TRBJ1-1
clone_size: few
d_call: .

cdr3_aa: CASGKTGAQGYGYTF
cdr3_nt: TGTGCCAGCGGGAAGACAGGGGCCCAGGGCTATGGCTACACCTTC
v_call: TRBV12-3/TRBV12-4
j_call: TRBJ1-2
clone_size: .
d_call: TRBD1

cdr3_aa: CASGAGLGCGYTF
cdr3_nt: TGTGCCAGCGGCGCAGGGTTGGGTTGTGGCTACACCTTC
v_call: TRBV6-5
j_call: TRBJ1-2
clone_size: .
d_call: .

cdr3_aa: CATGRELAENEQFF
cdr3_nt: TGTGCCACGGGGAGGGAACTAGCGGAAAATGAGCAGTTCTTC
v_call: TRBV6-1
j_call: TRBJ2-1
clone_size: .
d_call: TRBD2

cdr3_aa: CSGHGTSGYYNGQFF
cdr3_nt: TGCAGTGGCCATGGGACTAGCGGGTACTACAATGGGCAGTTCTTC
v_call: TRBV20-1
j_call: TRBJ2-1
clone_size: .
d_call: TRBD2

cdr3_aa: CASSLGGVNYGYTF
cdr3_nt: TGTGCCAGCAGCTTGGGGGGGGTGAACTATGGCTACACCTTC
v_call: TRBV5-6
j_call: TRBJ1-2
clone_size: .
d_call: .

cdr3_aa: CASSERTTLGTYNSPLHF
cdr3_nt: TGTGCCAGCAGTGAACGAACGACCCTGGGTACTTATAATTCACCCCTCCACTTC
v_call: TRBV2
j_call: TRBJ1-6
clone_size: .
d_call: .

cdr3_aa: CSVELSPTTDTQYF
cdr3_nt: TGCAGCGTTGAACTCTCGCCAACCACAGATACGCAGTATTTT
v_call: TRBV29-1
j_call: TRBJ2-3
clone_size: .
d_call: .

cdr3_aa: CSVGAPTGISEQYF
cdr3_nt: TGCAGCGTCGGGGCCCCGACAGGGATCTCCGAGCAGTACTTC
v_call: TRBV29-1
j_call: TRBJ2-7
clone_size: .
d_call: TRBD1

cdr3_aa: CSARQGIRNQPQHF
cdr3_nt: TGCAGTGCCAGACAGGGTATAAGAAATCAGCCCCAGCATTTT
v_call: TRBV20-1
j_call: TRBJ1-5
clone_size: few
d_call: TRBD1

cdr3_aa: CASSQGERAVTEQFF
cdr3_nt: TGCGCCAGCAGCCAAGGGGAGAGGGCAGTCACTGAGCAGTTCTTC
v_call: TRBV4-3
j_call: TRBJ2-1
clone_size: .
d_call: .

cdr3_aa: CSASGSNQPQHF
cdr3_nt: TGCAGTGCTAGTGGGAGCAATCAGCCCCAGCATTTT
v_call: TRBV20-1
j_call: TRBJ1-5
clone_size: .
d_call: .

cdr3_aa: CASRLGQGYNSPLHF
cdr3_nt: TGTGCCAGCAGATTAGGACAGGGGTATAATTCACCCCTCCACTTT
v_call: TRBV7-2
j_call: TRBJ1-6
clone_size: .
d_call: TRBD1

cdr3_aa: CASSFGPDDTQYF
cdr3_nt: TGCGCCAGCAGCTTCGGACCCGACGATACGCAGTATTTT
v_call: TRBV5-1
j_call: TRBJ2-3
clone_size: many
d_call: .

cdr3_aa: CASSYGSGPTYEQYF
cdr3_nt: TGTGCCAGCAGCTATGGGTCAGGCCCGACCTACGAGCAGTACTTC
v_call: TRBV11-2
j_call: TRBJ2-7
clone_size: many
d_call: .

cdr3_aa: CASRPFAGTDTQYF
cdr3_nt: TGTGCCAGCAGGCCTTTTGCGGGCACAGATACGCAGTATTTT
v_call: TRBV14
j_call: TRBJ2-3
clone_size: many
d_call: .

cdr3_aa: CASSITRGQGSSYNSPLHF
cdr3_nt: TGTGCCAGCAGTATCACCCGAGGGCAGGGTAGCTCCTATAATTCACCCCTCCACTTT
v_call: TRBV5-5
j_call: TRBJ1-6
clone_size: .
d_call: .

cdr3_aa: CATSRRRENSNEQFF
cdr3_nt: TGTGCCACCAGCCGTCGTCGGGAGAATTCTAATGAGCAGTTCTTC
v_call: TRBV15
j_call: TRBJ2-1
clone_size: once
d_call: .

cdr3_aa: CSAADYYNEQFF
cdr3_nt: TGCAGCGCCGCTGACTACTACAATGAGCAGTTCTTC
v_call: TRBV29-1
j_call: TRBJ2-1
clone_size: .
d_call: .

cdr3_aa: CAWRQAAFGEQYF
cdr3_nt: TGTGCCTGGAGGCAGGCCGCCTTCGGTGAGCAGTACTTC
v_call: TRBV30
j_call: TRBJ2-5
clone_size: .
d_call: .

cdr3_aa: CSARDKISEPLNQPQHF
cdr3_nt: TGCAGTGCTAGAGATAAAATCTCAGAACCCTTAAATCAGCCCCAGCATTTT
v_call: TRBV20-1
j_call: TRBJ1-5
clone_size: .
d_call: .

cdr3_aa: CASKIGTDTQYF
cdr3_nt: TGTGCCAGCAAAATAGGCACAGATACGCAGTATTTT
v_call: TRBV7-2
j_call: TRBJ2-3
clone_size: .
d_call: .

cdr3_aa: CASSVSGETEAFF
cdr3_nt: TGTGCCAGCAGCGTATCAGGGGAGACTGAAGCTTTCTTT
v_call: TRBV9
j_call: TRBJ1-1
clone_size: few
d_call: .

cdr3_aa: CASSADSFNEQFF
cdr3_nt: TGTGCCAGCAGCGCAGACAGTTTCAATGAGCAGTTCTTC
v_call: TRBV9
j_call: TRBJ2-1
clone_size: .
d_call: .

cdr3_aa: CASSPETANTEAFF
cdr3_nt: TGTGCCAGCAGCCCCGAGACAGCAAACACTGAAGCTTTCTTT
v_call: TRBV7-2
j_call: TRBJ1-1
clone_size: once
d_call: .